Below, 23 T cell receptor beta chains from the same sample are listed, as sequenced in a study of diagnostic markers for celiac disease. One entry per CDR3 protein, without DNA, is what TCRdb gives after re-calling the reads. This table lists approximately 8,000 distinct CDR3 sequences. Material for sequencing was either unsorted cells or a sorted T cell fraction (not recorded which). The source is a human donor. This table probably holds off-target reads from a library built for another chain.

By frequency, this clonotype registers medium-sized (0.01 to 0.1%). The V gene is TRBV7-2, the J gene TRBJ2-1; TCRdb picks TRBD1, but there is no DNA to check that call. CDR1 is SGHTA, CDR2 FQGNSA, per germline. The CDR3 contains 15 residues. The CDR3 is CASSPRQGAYNEQFF.

Judged by frequency, this clonotype is medium-sized. CDR3 protein: CASRTTGEVETQYF. The genes are TRBV10-2 and TRBJ2-5; TCRdb names TRBD1, which stays unverified in the absence of DNA. The CDR3 runs 14 residues. CDR1 and CDR2 (germline): WSHSY, SAAADI.

This clonotype is classed as medium-sized (0.01 to 0.1%) by frequency. This sequence joins TRBV19 and TRBJ1-5; without DNA, the TCRdb call of TRBD1 cannot be checked. Germline V lookup: CDR1 LNHDA, CDR2 SQIVND (reference sequence). This CDR3 region has 15 residues. CDR3 sequence: CASKEQVRGNQPQHF.

The chain carries TRBV5-4 and TRBJ2-1; as DNA is missing, the TRBD1 call by TCRdb cannot be tested. The CDR3 contains 13 residues. Germline CDR1 and CDR2: SGHNT and YYREEE (reference sequence). The CDR3 sequence: CASSLEPGSEQFF.

The chain carries TRBV29-1 and TRBJ2-3; TCRdb lists TRBD2, though no DNA is available to test this call. Germline V gives CDR1 SQVTM, CDR2 ANQGSEA. This CDR3 is 14 amino acids long. This chain's CDR3 is CSVEDLLGVDTQYF.

The rearrangement joins TRBV12-3 or TRBV12-4 to TRBJ2-2. The CDR3 runs 13 residues. The CDR3 sequence: CASSLSYTGELFF.

This chain connects TRBV7-8 to TRBJ2-5. Germline CDR1 is SGHVS and CDR2 is FQNEAQ. The CDR3 spans 13 residues. CDR3 region: CASSLGVAETQYF.

V gene TRBV5-1 combines with J gene TRBJ2-1; with no DNA, the TCRdb D assignment of TRBD1 cannot be verified. CDR1 is SGHRS and CDR2 is YFSETQ in the germline V gene. This CDR3 is built from 16 residues. The CDR3 reads CASSFVPGGPYNEQFF.

By frequency, this clonotype registers medium-sized (0.01 to 0.1%). The V call is TRBV27, the J call TRBJ2-7; the D call from TCRdb, TRBD2, cannot be confirmed without DNA. The CDR3 loop spans 15 amino acids. The germline V gene has CDR1 MNHEY and CDR2 SMNVEV (reference sequence). CDR3 amino acids: CASSVGLKSSYEQYF.

The rearrangement uses TRBV7-9 and TRBJ1-5. CDR3 length equals 13 residues. CDR1 is SEHNR and CDR2 is FQNEAQ in the germline V gene (reference sequence). CDR3: CASSFNSNQPQHF.

V usage is TRBV5-1 and J usage is TRBJ1-2; TCRdb lists TRBD1, though no DNA is available to test this call. The CDR3 length is 15 residues. Per germline, CDR1 SGHRS and CDR2 YFSETQ. The CDR3 here is CASSLQAFSNYGYTF.

The V gene is TRBV6-2 or TRBV6-3, the J gene TRBJ1-2; checking the TCRdb D call of TRBD1 is not possible without DNA. Germline loops: CDR1 MNHEY, CDR2 SVGEGT. The CDR3 loop spans 17 amino acids. The CDR3 here is CASSYSPSRPRDYGYTF.

Frequency places this clonotype as medium-sized. V usage is TRBV5-1 and J usage is TRBJ2-7. CDR3 size: 13 residues. In germline, CDR1 is SGHRS, CDR2 YFSETQ. This CDR3 reads CASGIDPSYEQYF.

This sequence joins TRBV12-3 or TRBV12-4 and TRBJ2-3; TCRdb returns TRBD2, unconfirmable since there is no DNA. This CDR3 is built from 15 residues. CDR3 protein: CASSLGPFSTDTQYF.

The chain combines TRBV5-1 with TRBJ2-2; the D gene TCRdb calls, TRBD1, cannot be checked with no DNA. Germline V CDR1 and CDR2: SGHRS, YFSETQ. CDR3 length: 15 residues. CDR3 in amino acids: CASAGRDSNTGELFF.

The rearrangement joins TRBV6-1 to TRBJ1-1; the TCRdb call, TRBD1, lacks DNA for checking. Germline-derived CDR1 and CDR2 are MNHNS and SASEGT. This CDR3 is built from 15 residues. The CDR3 loop is CASSPALDTGFEAFF.

The rearrangement joins TRBV27 to TRBJ2-3; TCRdb outputs TRBD1, but without DNA this stays unchecked. Germline CDR1 is MNHEY and CDR2 is SMNVEV (reference sequence). The length of the CDR3 is 16 residues. The CDR3 reads CASTPAGLSGGDTQYF.

By frequency, this clonotype is medium-sized. This sequence joins TRBV27 and TRBJ2-5. Germline CDR1 MNHEY, CDR2 SMNVEV (reference sequence). This CDR3 has 13 amino acids. CDR3 amino acids: CASRPRLEETQYF.

The CDR3: CASSLTGFGNTIYF. The chain combines TRBV12-3 or TRBV12-4 with TRBJ1-3; TCRdb names TRBD1, which stays unverified in the absence of DNA. The CDR3 loop spans 14 amino acids.

The gene calls are TRBV6-5 and TRBJ1-1. Per germline, CDR1 MNHEY and CDR2 SVGAGI. The CDR3 sequence is 13 residues long. The CDR3 sequence is CASSYLGSAEAFF.

V is TRBV28 and J is TRBJ1-3; no DNA is available, so the TRBD1 call from TCRdb remains unchecked. Germline V gives CDR1 MDHEN, CDR2 SYDVKM. The CDR3 has 13 amino acids. This CDR3 is CASSSGYENTIYF. Using reference TRBV28 and TRBJ1-3 for the parts outside the CDR3, the full variable domain is DVKVTQSSRYLVKRTGEKVFLECVQDMDHENMFWYRQDPGLGLRLIYFSYDVKMKEKGDIPEGYSVSREKKERFSLILESASTNQTSMYLCASSSGYENTIYFGEGSWLTVV.

This chain links TRBV19 with TRBJ1-5; TCRdb's D call of TRBD1 is untestable without DNA. This CDR3 contains 20 residues. CDR1 is LNHDA and CDR2 is SQIVND in the germline V gene (reference sequence). This CDR3 is CASSTTGPFQGAGSNQPQHF. The variable domain in full, with the rest retrieved from reference TRBV19 and TRBJ1-5, is DGGITQSPKYLFRKEGQNVTLSCEQNLNHDAMYWYRQDPGQGLRLIYYSQIVNDFQKGDIAEGYSVSREKKESFPLTVTSAQKNPTAFYLCASSTTGPFQGAGSNQPQHFGDGTRLSIL.

The chain joins TRBV12-3 or TRBV12-4 to TRBJ2-5; TCRdb lists TRBD1, though no DNA is available to test this call. CDR3 length: 15 amino acids. CDR3 protein: CASNSPGQGAQTQYF.